A selection of T cell receptor beta chains follows, all from one sample in a study of cytomegalovirus exposure and HLA in healthy donors. Measured with immunoSEQ multiplex PCR; TCRdb has only the in-frame clones, and not every one. The sample yields approximately 170,000 clones, over 70% seen once. What was sequenced was PBMCs. These receptors were collected from a boy aged 2 to 9 in good health and CMV-seronegative. CDR3s include the opening cysteine and the closing phenylalanine or tryptophan. D genes are given only for firm matches. Rows give clone size only sometimes, using once, few, many, or a class for an expanded clone.

clone_size: -
d_call: -
j_call: TRBJ2-3
v_call: TRBV9
cdr3_nt: TGTGCCAGCAGCGTCGAAGGGGCAGCAGGTTCGGGAGATACGCAGTATTTT
cdr3_aa: CASSVEGAAGSGDTQYF

clone_size: -
d_call: TRBD1
j_call: TRBJ1-2
v_call: TRBV5-6
cdr3_nt: TGTGCCAGCAGCGCCGACGGGACAGAGACTCGCTATGGCTACACCTTC
cdr3_aa: CASSADGTETRYGYTF

clone_size: -
d_call: -
j_call: TRBJ2-7
v_call: TRBV21-1
cdr3_nt: TGTGCCAGCAGCCTCCGACTAGCGGGGAACTACGAGCAGTACTTC
cdr3_aa: CASSLRLAGNYEQYF

clone_size: -
d_call: -
j_call: TRBJ1-1
v_call: TRBV14
cdr3_nt: TGTGCCAGCAGCCCATTAGGAGGCACTGAAGCTTTCTTT
cdr3_aa: CASSPLGGTEAFF

clone_size: -
d_call: -
j_call: TRBJ1-1
v_call: TRBV18
cdr3_nt: TGTGCCAGCTCACCAAGACAGCTATTGAACACTGAAGCTTTCTTT
cdr3_aa: CASSPRQLLNTEAFF

clone_size: few
d_call: TRBD2
j_call: TRBJ2-1
v_call: TRBV29-1
cdr3_nt: TGCAGCGTTGAATACGGGAGGGGCTACAATGAGCAGTTCTTC
cdr3_aa: CSVEYGRGYNEQFF

clone_size: -
d_call: -
j_call: TRBJ2-2
v_call: TRBV7-8
cdr3_nt: TGTGCCAGCAGCTTGGAGAGGATGAACACCGGGGAGCTGTTTTTT
cdr3_aa: CASSLERMNTGELFF

clone_size: -
d_call: -
j_call: TRBJ1-5
v_call: TRBV7-2
cdr3_nt: TGTGCCAGCAGCCTCTCAGGACAGTTAAATAGCAATCAGCCCCAGCATTTT
cdr3_aa: CASSLSGQLNSNQPQHF

clone_size: -
d_call: -
j_call: TRBJ1-1
v_call: TRBV9
cdr3_nt: TGTGCCAGCAGCGAGGGGCAAAGGGCAGAGATGAACACTGAAGCTTTCTTT
cdr3_aa: CASSEGQRAEMNTEAFF

clone_size: -
d_call: -
j_call: TRBJ1-6
v_call: TRBV6-1
cdr3_nt: TGTGCCAGCAGTGGGACAGAAAAAAGGAATTCACCCCTCCACTTT
cdr3_aa: CASSGTEKRNSPLHF

clone_size: -
d_call: -
j_call: TRBJ1-2
v_call: TRBV6-1
cdr3_nt: TGTGCCAGCACCCCCGGGAGGGACAACTATGGCTACACCTTC
cdr3_aa: CASTPGRDNYGYTF

clone_size: -
d_call: TRBD1
j_call: TRBJ1-2
v_call: TRBV30
cdr3_nt: TGTGCCTGGAGGAGGGACAGGGGGACTGGCTACACCTTC
cdr3_aa: CAWRRDRGTGYTF

clone_size: -
d_call: TRBD1
j_call: TRBJ1-2
v_call: TRBV2
cdr3_nt: TGTGCCAGCAGTTACAGGGGAGACTATGGCTACACCTTC
cdr3_aa: CASSYRGDYGYTF

clone_size: few
d_call: -
j_call: TRBJ1-5
v_call: TRBV30
cdr3_nt: TGTGCCTGGAGCGAAAGGGGGTCCGTTTTTACCCAGCATTTT
cdr3_aa: CAWSERGSVFTQHF

clone_size: -
d_call: TRBD1
j_call: TRBJ1-4
v_call: TRBV5-6
cdr3_nt: TGTGCCAGCAGCTTGGCCCGACAGGGTTATAGTGAAAAACTGTTTTTT
cdr3_aa: CASSLARQGYSEKLFF

clone_size: -
d_call: -
j_call: TRBJ1-2
v_call: TRBV4-2
cdr3_nt: TGTGCCAGCAGCCAAGTTAGGTACAGAACAGCCTATTGCTACACCTTC
cdr3_aa: CASSQVRYRTAYCYTF

clone_size: -
d_call: -
j_call: TRBJ1-2
v_call: TRBV5-8
cdr3_nt: TGTGCCAGCAGCTTGGGACCCGGCAGGGTTGGCTACACCTTC
cdr3_aa: CASSLGPGRVGYTF

clone_size: -
d_call: TRBD1
j_call: TRBJ1-1
v_call: TRBV18
cdr3_nt: TGTGCCAGCTCACTACGGGACAGCGGGAACACTGAAGCTTTCTTT
cdr3_aa: CASSLRDSGNTEAFF

clone_size: -
d_call: -
j_call: TRBJ1-2
v_call: TRBV25-1
cdr3_nt: TGTGCCAGCAGTGATAGCAGTGGTCCGGGAGGCTACACCTTC
cdr3_aa: CASSDSSGPGGYTF

clone_size: once
d_call: TRBD1
j_call: TRBJ1-2
v_call: TRBV10-2
cdr3_nt: TGCGCCAGCAGTGATCAGGGGGTTTCTGGCTACACCTTC
cdr3_aa: CASSDQGVSGYTF

clone_size: -
d_call: -
j_call: TRBJ1-1
v_call: TRBV18
cdr3_nt: TGTGCCAGCTCACTCAAGGGGCTTGAAGCTTTCTTT
cdr3_aa: CASSLKGLEAFF

clone_size: few
d_call: TRBD2
j_call: TRBJ2-3
v_call: TRBV30
cdr3_nt: TGTGCCTGGAATCGCCTAGCGGGAGATACGCAGTATTTT
cdr3_aa: CAWNRLAGDTQYF

clone_size: -
d_call: -
j_call: TRBJ1-3
v_call: TRBV14
cdr3_nt: TGTGCCAGCAGCACGGGAGGGGTCGGTGGAAACACCATATATTTT
cdr3_aa: CASSTGGVGGNTIYF

clone_size: -
d_call: -
j_call: TRBJ1-5
v_call: TRBV12-5
cdr3_nt: TGTGCTAGTGGCCTTGAAGTTCGTGAGACCCAGCATTTT
cdr3_aa: CASGLEVRETQHF

clone_size: -
d_call: -
j_call: TRBJ2-7
v_call: TRBV6-6
cdr3_nt: TGTGCCAGCAGTTACAAGAGGGACACCGTCTACGAGCAGTACTTC
cdr3_aa: CASSYKRDTVYEQYF

clone_size: -
d_call: TRBD2
j_call: TRBJ2-7
v_call: TRBV19
cdr3_nt: TGTGCCAGTAGTAGACTAGCGGGAGTCCGTGGGGAGCAGTACTTC
cdr3_aa: CASSRLAGVRGEQYF

clone_size: -
d_call: -
j_call: TRBJ2-1
v_call: TRBV30
cdr3_nt: TGTGCCTGGAGTCGGGATCCGGTTGTGTCCTACAATGAGCAGTTCTTC
cdr3_aa: CAWSRDPVVSYNEQFF

clone_size: -
d_call: TRBD2
j_call: TRBJ2-5
v_call: TRBV2
cdr3_nt: TGTGCCAGCAGTGAAGCGGCGGGGGAAGAGACCCAGTACTTC
cdr3_aa: CASSEAAGEETQYF

clone_size: once
d_call: TRBD2
j_call: TRBJ2-3
v_call: TRBV10-2
cdr3_nt: TGCGCCAGCAAAGCGGGGGGCTACACAGATACGCAGTATTTT
cdr3_aa: CASKAGGYTDTQYF

clone_size: few
d_call: -
j_call: TRBJ1-3
v_call: TRBV18
cdr3_nt: TGTGCCAGCTCACCCCCTCAGGGCTTAATTGGAAACACCATATATTTT
cdr3_aa: CASSPPQGLIGNTIYF

clone_size: -
d_call: -
j_call: TRBJ2-5
v_call: TRBV5-1
cdr3_nt: TGCGCCAGCAGCTTGGACAGAAAAGAAGAGACCCAGTACTTC
cdr3_aa: CASSLDRKEETQYF

clone_size: -
d_call: TRBD2
j_call: TRBJ2-7
v_call: TRBV7-2
cdr3_nt: TGTGCCAGCAGCTTACGCGGGAGGGGGTCCTACGAGCAGTACTTC
cdr3_aa: CASSLRGRGSYEQYF

clone_size: -
d_call: TRBD1
j_call: TRBJ1-2
v_call: TRBV27
cdr3_nt: TGTGCCAGCAGTTTATACGGCTCCAGGACAGGGGGCGCTAGGGGCTACACCTTC
cdr3_aa: CASSLYGSRTGGARGYTF

clone_size: -
d_call: -
j_call: TRBJ2-1
v_call: TRBV5-1
cdr3_nt: TGCGCCAGCAGAGGGGGGGACAATGAGCAGTTCTTC
cdr3_aa: CASRGGDNEQFF

clone_size: -
d_call: -
j_call: TRBJ1-1
v_call: TRBV7-9
cdr3_nt: TGTGCCAGCAGCTTATCCAGGGGCACTGAAGCTTTCTTT
cdr3_aa: CASSLSRGTEAFF

clone_size: -
d_call: -
j_call: TRBJ1-6
v_call: TRBV6-5
cdr3_nt: TGTGCCAGCAGCGTGACCCCCAGGAATTCACCCCTCCACTTT
cdr3_aa: CASSVTPRNSPLHF

clone_size: -
d_call: -
j_call: TRBJ1-2
v_call: TRBV6-5
cdr3_nt: TGTGCCAGCAGTTACCTCCAGGGTGGAGGCTACACCTTC
cdr3_aa: CASSYLQGGGYTF

clone_size: -
d_call: -
j_call: TRBJ2-7
v_call: TRBV5-4
cdr3_nt: TGTGCCAGCAGACTCAGGGGACCCCGTTGTCTTTACGAGCAGTACTTC
cdr3_aa: CASRLRGPRCLYEQYF

clone_size: -
d_call: TRBD2
j_call: TRBJ2-4
v_call: TRBV9
cdr3_nt: TGTGCCAGCAGCTCCAGGACTAGCGGGCGAGAGGCCAAAAACATTCAGTACTTC
cdr3_aa: CASSSRTSGREAKNIQYF

clone_size: -
d_call: -
j_call: TRBJ1-1
v_call: TRBV6-4
cdr3_nt: TGTGCCAGCGTAACCGGAGTGGACACTGAAGCTTTCTTT
cdr3_aa: CASVTGVDTEAFF

clone_size: -
d_call: TRBD1
j_call: TRBJ1-1
v_call: TRBV5-8
cdr3_nt: TGTGCCAGCAGCAAAACAAGGGACAGACCAAACACTGAAGCTTTCTTT
cdr3_aa: CASSKTRDRPNTEAFF

clone_size: -
d_call: -
j_call: TRBJ1-3
v_call: TRBV7-8
cdr3_nt: TGTGCCAGCAGCTTAGGTTCCGGGTCAGGAAACACCATATATTTT
cdr3_aa: CASSLGSGSGNTIYF

clone_size: once
d_call: -
j_call: TRBJ2-1
v_call: TRBV19
cdr3_nt: TGTGCCAGTAGTATAGACCCGGGGACTGGTGAGCAGTTCTTC
cdr3_aa: CASSIDPGTGEQFF

clone_size: -
d_call: -
j_call: TRBJ2-3
v_call: TRBV6-1
cdr3_nt: TGTGCCAGCAGTGAATTTCCGGGCGGGGGCACAGATACGCAGTATTTT
cdr3_aa: CASSEFPGGGTDTQYF

clone_size: -
d_call: TRBD2
j_call: TRBJ2-2
v_call: TRBV2
cdr3_nt: TGTGCCAGCAGTGATATGGGACTAGCGGGAGGACGCACCGGGGAGCTGTTTTTT
cdr3_aa: CASSDMGLAGGRTGELFF